Included here is one T cell receptor (beta chain) sequence, with context. Its antigen is as yet unknown. These data originate in a study of T cell responses to AZD1222 COVID-19 vaccine. Here immunoSEQ multiplex PCR was the method, and the copy in TCRdb shows in-frame clones only, minus some. The sample lists tens of thousands of clones; around 81% were seen once. General study findings and limits: Distributed over spike, vaccine-associated CD4 TCRs predominated at 160-218 and 743-854. Recipients of AZD1222 seropositive at baseline numbered only 6 or 7. Vaccination with two AZD1222 doses was followed by a rise in Spike-specific TCR breadth and depth. The donor cohort was predominantly white British with a female majority, and clonal diversity may have been underestimated.

There are 12 residues in the CDR3. Germline V gene lookup returns CDR1 SQVTM and CDR2 ANQGSEA. V lost 4 bases, J lost 8 bases, and 14 bases lay in between. The sample was peripheral blood, taken 28 days after the second AZD1222 dose. This sequence originates from an adult who received the AZD1222 COVID-19 vaccine. The chain couples TRBV29-1 to TRBJ1-2; D uncertain. CDR3 DNA: TGCAGCGTTGGGGCCCACCGTATGGGCTACACCTTC. It encodes CSVGAHRMGYTF.